The source of this TCR beta chain is a study of blood T cell repertoires in COVID-19. At the level of the study: The United States, Italy and Spain were the sources of the acute and convalescent COVID-19 samples.

The V and J ends lost 0 bases and 4 bases respectively, with 17 bases between them. Germline loops: CDR1 LNHDA, CDR2 SQIVND (reference sequence). The CDR3 is made up of 17 amino acids. Profiling relied on immunoSEQ multiplex PCR, and the TCRdb table lists in-frame clones only, not all of them. Altogether 150,000 or so clones are present, roughly 88% being singletons, with the ten largest covering around 8%. Enrollment of patients from Seattle took place during active infection, with longitudinal follow-up. Material: peripheral blood. The V and J genes are TRBV19 and TRBJ2-3; D may be TRBD1 (6 bases). This clonotype was sampled from a woman aged 60-75 years with COVID-19, enrolled during active disease. The CDR3 is CASSIDPGAPAADTQYF. CDR3 nucleotide sequence: TGTGCCAGTAGTATAGACCCAGGGGCCCCCGCGGCAGATACGCAGTATTTT.